The 22 T cell receptor beta chains given below trace back to one sample, sequenced in a study of cytotoxic CD8 clonotypes in ibrutinib-treated CLL. Only in-frame clones appear in the TCRdb table, and some are missing; sequencing was by immunoSEQ multiplex PCR. Here the sample spans some 93,000 clones, 60% to 80% being singletons. The source material was PBMCs, sampled after 12 months of ibrutinib treatment. All receptors derive from a human donor with chronic lymphocytic leukemia.

V usage is TRBV5-6 and J usage is TRBJ1-1; tentative D call: TRBD1 (6 bases). This CDR3 has 15 residues. The V gene's germline CDR1 is SGHDT and CDR2 YYEEEE. Trimming left V 2 bases short and J 3 bases short, with 14 bases between. The CDR3 loop reads CASSFLQEGDTEAFF. The CDR3 nucleotides read TGTGCCAGCAGCTTTTTACAGGAGGGGGACACTGAAGCTTTCTTT.

The gene calls are TRBV6-5 and TRBJ1-6; tentatively, D is TRBD1 (6 bases). Between the trimmed V and J ends, which lost 5 bases and 7 bases, there was a span of 12 bases. Germline CDR1 reads MNHEY; CDR2 reads SVGAGI. The CDR3 length is 14 residues. The DNA for the CDR3 is TGTGCCAGCAGTGAAGGTAGGGGGAATTCACCCCTCCACTTT. It translates to CASSEGRGNSPLHF.

The rearrangement joins TRBV6-5 to TRBJ1-1, with D uncertain. The CDR3 is 15 residues long. The germline CDR1 and CDR2 sequences are MNHEY and SVGAGI. Trimming removed 3 bases at V and 1 base at J, with 12 bases between. CDR3: CASSYRPGRNTEAFF. CDR3 coding DNA: TGTGCCAGCAGTTATCGTCCGGGGAGGAACACTGAAGCTTTCTTT.

The rearrangement uses TRBV30 and TRBJ1-2; D ambiguous. The CDR3 consists of 13 residues. Deletions cut 0 bases from V and 8 bases from J, with 13 bases between. Germline V gives CDR1 GTSNPN, CDR2 SVGIG (reference sequence). The CDR3 DNA reads as TGTGCCTGGAGTGTACTAAGGTCGGGAGGCTACACCTTC. Amino acids: CAWSVLRSGGYTF. The full variable domain, with the rest looked up from reference TRBV30 and TRBJ1-2, is SQTIHQWPATLVQPVGSPLSLECTVEGTSNPNLYWYRQAAGRGLQLLFYSVGIGQISSEVPQNLSASRPQDRQFILSSKKLLLSDSGFYLCAWSVLRSGGYTFGSGTRLTVV.

This sequence joins TRBV11-3 and TRBJ1-1; no definite D call. From germline, CDR1 is SGHNT and CDR2 YENEEA. V was shortened by 1 base and J by 0 bases, with 6 bases between the two germline ends. CDR3 length: 14 amino acids. Here the CDR3 DNA reads TGTGCCAGCAGCTTAGCTCCGGTGAACACTGAAGCTTTCTTT. Translated: CASSLAPVNTEAFF.

The rearrangement links TRBV10-1 to TRBJ2-5; a weak D match, TRBD2 (6 bases). V was clipped by 4 bases and J by 9 bases, with 9 bases between them. The germline gives CDR1 WNHNN, CDR2 SYGVQD (reference sequence). This CDR3 has 11 residues. As DNA, the CDR3 is TGCGCCAGCAGTGGGTCGGGGGCCCAGTACTTC. This gives the protein CASSGSGAQYF.

This clone occurred once. The chain has TRBV7-3 and TRBJ2-6; tentative D call: TRBD1 (6 bases). The germline V and J ends were trimmed by 6 bases and 0 bases, with 15 bases remaining between them. Germline V CDR1 and CDR2: SGHTA, FQGTGA. The CDR3 is made up of 17 amino acids. CDR3 protein: CASSPDSPTSGANVLTF. CDR3 nucleotide sequence: TGTGCCAGCAGTCCGGACAGCCCCACCTCTGGGGCCAACGTCCTGACTTTC.

This chain joins TRBV5-6 and TRBJ2-1; 7 bases are shared with TRBD1. The CDR3 is 15 amino acids. Germline CDR1 and CDR2: SGHDT and YYEEEE. V was pared by 3 bases and J by 4 bases, with 7 bases of the junction left unmatched. The CDR3 sequence: CASSYRTGTYNEQFF. Here the CDR3 DNA reads TGTGCCAGCAGCTACCGGACAGGTACTTACAATGAGCAGTTCTTC.

A remark on this clone: The same CDR3 arises from other DNA sequences in this sample as well. This chain uses TRBV11-3 with TRBJ1-2; the D gene is possibly TRBD1 (5 bases). Trimming took 0 bases from V and 3 from J, leaving 11 bases between them. Per germline, CDR1 SGHNT and CDR2 YENEEA. The CDR3 runs 15 residues. The CDR3 loop is CASSLDLQGDYGYTF. The CDR3 coding sequence is TGTGCCAGCAGCTTAGATCTTCAGGGCGACTATGGCTACACCTTC.

The chain couples TRBV4-3 to TRBJ1-2; 9 bases line up with TRBD1. Germline trimming cut 2 bases from V and 8 bases from J; bases unmatched to any gene: 6. From germline, CDR1 is LGHNA and CDR2 YSLEER. CDR3 length equals 14 residues. The CDR3 sequence: CASSQSGQGGGYTF. The CDR3, as DNA: TGCGCCAGCAGCCAATCGGGACAGGGAGGCGGCTACACCTTC.

This clone was found a few times. The CDR3 bases are TGTGCCAGTAATGGGAGGGTCGAACTCGACTATGGCTACACCTTC. It translates to CASNGRVELDYGYTF. The chain couples TRBV19 to TRBJ1-2, with unresolved D. Looked up from germline, CDR1 is LNHDA and CDR2 is SQIVND (reference sequence). The CDR3 is 15 amino acids. Trimming removed 7 bases at V and 3 bases at J, with 18 bases between.

This CDR3 is CASSLEGSLRAEQYF. The CDR3 bases are TGTGCCAGCAGTTTGGAGGGGTCTCTCCGGGCCGAGCAGTACTTC. V gene TRBV27 combines with J gene TRBJ2-7, with D possibly TRBD2 on 6 matching bases. CDR3 length: 15 residues. Trimming removed 3 bases from V and 6 bases from J, with 18 bases in between. Germline V gene sequence: CDR1 MNHEY, CDR2 SMNVEV (reference sequence).

This chain links TRBV10-3 with TRBJ2-1; 13 nucleotides line up with TRBD2. V dropped 0 bases and J dropped 5; count of bases not matched to a gene: 10. This CDR3 contains 19 residues. Germline-derived CDR1 and CDR2 are ENHRY and SYGVKD. CDR3 amino acids: CAISESGLTLAGGNNEQFF. DNA of the CDR3: TGTGCCATCAGTGAGTCCGGTTTGACACTAGCGGGGGGGAACAATGAGCAGTTCTTC.

The chain carries TRBV6-1 and TRBJ2-3; D remains ambiguous. The CDR3 contains 12 residues. CDR1 and CDR2 (germline): MNHNS, SASEGT. Between the trimmed V and J ends, which lost 3 bases and 0 bases, there was a span of 1 base. DNA for the CDR3: TGTGCCAGCAGTGAGAGCACAGATACGCAGTATTTT. This codes for CASSESTDTQYF.

The V call is TRBV19, the J call TRBJ2-3; D unresolved. Per the germline V gene, CDR1 is LNHDA and CDR2 is SQIVND (reference sequence). The length of the CDR3 is 13 residues. Trimming left V 5 bases short and J 2 bases short, with 8 bases between. The CDR3 here is CASSAQPTDTQYF. In DNA form, the CDR3 reads TGTGCCAGTAGTGCACAGCCCACAGATACGCAGTATTTT.

V usage is TRBV4-1 and J usage is TRBJ2-3; 10 nucleotides agree with TRBD2. V dropped 0 bases and J dropped 5; count of bases not matched to a gene: 8. CDR1 and CDR2 from the germline V gene are MGHRA and YSYEKL. This CDR3 has 17 residues. CDR3 in amino acids: CASSQDGAGGPGDTQYF. CDR3 sequence (DNA): TGCGCCAGCAGCCAAGACGGAGCGGGGGGGCCGGGAGATACGCAGTATTTT.

V and J are TRBV28 and TRBJ1-1; D is uncertain. The CDR3 loop spans 14 amino acids. Trimming took off 4 bases at V and 7 bases at J, with 16 bases between the two ends. Per the germline V gene, CDR1 is MDHEN and CDR2 is SYDVKM. In DNA form, the CDR3 reads TGTGCCAGCAGTTCTATTACATACACCGGTGAAGCTTTCTTT. Translation gives CASSSITYTGEAFF.

J is TRBJ2-3 and V is TRBV6-5, with 10 bases fitting TRBD2. V trimming: 7 bases; J trimming: 2 bases; junction bases outside the gene matches: 6. The CDR3 has 15 residues. Germline V CDR1 and CDR2: MNHEY, SVGAGI. CDR3 nucleotide sequence: TGTGCCAGCAAGCCGGGACTAGCGACCACAGATACGCAGTATTTT. Translation: CASKPGLATTDTQYF.

This clone was detected only a few times. The chain combines TRBV11-2 with TRBJ2-7; 8 bases match TRBD1. Germline-derived CDR1 and CDR2 are SGHAT and FQNNGV. Trimming took 5 bases from V and 7 from J; bases not matched to a gene: 7. The CDR3 extends over 13 amino acids. The CDR3 DNA sequence: TGTGCCAGCAGCCTAGGACAGGGAAGGGAGCAGTACTTC. This translates into CASSLGQGREQYF.

The genes are TRBV28 and TRBJ1-2, with 8 bases that match TRBD1. CDR3 length: 15 residues. V was clipped by 5 bases and J by 4 bases; unmatched bases: 9. Germline V gene sequence: CDR1 MDHEN, CDR2 SYDVKM. CDR3 region: CASSNWDRKTYGYTF. In DNA, the CDR3 is TGTGCCAGCAGTAATTGGGACAGGAAGACCTATGGCTACACCTTC.

The CDR3 loop reads CASSFVGGTEAFF. The CDR3 bases are TGTGCCAGCAGTTTTGTAGGCGGGACAGAAGCTTTCTTT. The V gene is TRBV27, the J gene TRBJ1-1; a possible D gene is TRBD1 (6 bases). Germline loops: CDR1 MNHEY, CDR2 SMNVEV (reference sequence). The length of the CDR3 is 13 residues. V was shortened by 3 bases and J by 8 bases, with 13 bases between the two germline ends.

The chain carries TRBV7-2 and TRBJ2-7; D not certain. The CDR3 has 14 amino acids. CDR1 SGHTA and CDR2 FQGNSA come from the germline V gene. Between the trimmed V and J ends, which lost 4 bases and 0 bases, there was a span of 10 bases. The CDR3 bases are TGTGCCAGCAGCTCCCAGACTGGCTCCTACGAGCAGTACTTC. Residues: CASSSQTGSYEQYF. The full variable domain, in which reference TRBV7-2 and TRBJ2-7 provide the parts outside the CDR3, is GAGVSQSPSNKVTEKGKDVELRCDPISGHTALYWYRQSLGQGLEFLIYFQGNSAPDKSGLPSDRFSAERTGGSVSTLTIQRTQQEDSAVYLCASSSQTGSYEQYFGPGTRLTVT.